This T cell receptor (beta chain) was sequenced for a study of beta chain features in type 1 diabetes. Findings and caveats of the study: People with Type 1 diabetes carried modestly yet significantly shorter TCRB CDR3s in all four CD4+ subsets.

Germline V gives CDR1 SQVTM, CDR2 ANQGSEA. Trimming removed 5 bases from V and 7 bases from J, with 12 bases in between. The CDR3 sequence is 12 residues long. Reverse transcribing all isolated RNA meant expressed TCRB transcripts were sequenced. Only in-frame clones appear in the TCRdb table, and some are missing; sequencing was by immunoSEQ multiplex PCR. The sample lists approximately 250,000 clones; approximately 25% were seen once. As for this clone: Its target is not known.

Sequenced material: naive CD4+ T cells from blood. The chain employs TRBV29-1 and TRBJ2-1; perhaps TRBD1 as D (6 bases). The clonotype originates from a woman in her twenties or thirties with type 1 diabetes. The CDR3: CSVRQGRNEQFF. The CDR3 DNA is TGCAGCGTTCGTCAGGGGCGGAATGAGCAGTTCTTC.